The present T cell receptor beta chain was sequenced within a study of blood T cell repertoires in COVID-19. Overall study: Some COVID-19 samples were acute and others convalescent; all came from the United States, Italy and Spain. T cells, B-cell-depleted T cells, or PBMCs supplied cDNA or gDNA.

The CDR3 extends over 16 amino acids. V lost 0 bases to trimming and J lost 4 bases; unmatched junction nucleotides: 7. Looked up from germline, CDR1 is SGHVS and CDR2 is FQNEAQ. Per the original data handling: From reference gene primer amplification, estimates of nucleated cell counts were derived. Clones were read by immunoSEQ multiplex PCR, and TCRdb kept only the in-frame ones, dropping some. The DNA gave D and trimming, while V, J and clone size come from that table. This table has about 74,000 clones, under 85% appearing once. Sequencing input: peripheral blood. The chain employs TRBV7-8 and TRBJ2-5; 8 nucleotides match TRBD2. The receptor was derived from a man in his sixties or seventies with acute or convalescent COVID-19. The CDR3, as DNA: TGTGCCAGCAGCTTAGCGAGACTAGCGCGGAGAGAGACCCAGTACTTC. Residues: CASSLARLARRETQYF.